The 19 T cell receptor beta chains in this list originate from one sample, sequenced in a study of blood T cells in healthy people across ages. A sample-barcoded 5' primer and a J-beta primer mix were used in a second PCR of roughly 6 to 11 cycles. One entry per CDR3 protein results from TCRdb running MiXCR on the 5' RACE reads. The sample has some 560,000 distinct CDR3 sequences, about 25% seen once. These data are also associated with another study on T cells of mothers and their children.

The sequencing input was blood. The receptors derive from a boy between 2 and 10 years old in good health.

The chain has TRBV2 and TRBJ1-5, with D uncertain. The CDR3 is made up of 13 amino acids. V was clipped by 2 bases and J by 2 bases, with 4 bases between them. Germline V lookup: CDR1 SNHLY, CDR2 FYNNEI. DNA for the CDR3: TGTGCCAGCAGTGAACAGGGCAATCAGCCCCAGCATTTT. Encoded protein: CASSEQGNQPQHF.

The gene calls are TRBV20-1 and TRBJ1-4; a weak D match, TRBD1 (5 bases). The CDR3 is made up of 13 amino acids. V lost 5 bases and J lost 8, with 15 bases in between. CDR1 and CDR2 from the germline V gene are DFQATT and SNEGSKA (reference sequence). For the CDR3, the DNA is TGCAGTGCTTCCCAAGGGACTGGCGAAAAACTGTTTTTT. Its translation: CSASQGTGEKLFF.

The rearrangement joins TRBV12-5 to TRBJ2-7; D might be TRBD1 (6 bases). Trimming removed 4 bases from V and 4 bases from J, with 11 bases in between. The CDR3 loop spans 13 amino acids. Germline CDR1 LGHNT, CDR2 FRNRAP. The CDR3 nucleotides read TGTGCTAGTGGTTCACAGGGATTTTACGAGCAGTACTTC. Residues: CASGSQGFYEQYF.

J is TRBJ2-7 and V is TRBV5-1, with 10 positions matching TRBD2. The J segment lost 3 bases and the V segment lost 4 bases, leaving 7 bases of the junction unmatched. In germline, CDR1 is SGHRS, CDR2 YFSETQ. The CDR3 runs to 15 residues. CDR3 sequence reads: CASSPAGGPSYEQYF. Here the CDR3 DNA reads TGCGCCAGCAGCCCAGCGGGAGGGCCGAGCTACGAGCAGTACTTC.

This clonotype was seen repeatedly, ten times or more. The gene calls are TRBV11-2 and TRBJ2-5, with a weak D call TRBD1 (7 bases). V was trimmed by 5 bases and J by 4 bases, leaving 14 bases between them. The CDR3 is made up of 14 amino acids. Germline loops: CDR1 SGHAT, CDR2 FQNNGV. The CDR3 nucleotides read TGTGCCAGCAGCACCCACAGGGGAGGAGAGACCCAGTACTTC. Translating it yields CASSTHRGGETQYF.

This clonotype was detected only a few times. This chain uses TRBV11-3 with TRBJ2-1; D is unresolved. This CDR3 has 14 amino acids. Germline CDR1 reads SGHNT; CDR2 reads YENEEA. V gave up 0 bases and J gave up 7 bases, with 10 bases separating them. CDR3 bases: TGTGCCAGCAGCTTAGATGCCGTTGGGAATGAGCAGTTCTTC. Its translation: CASSLDAVGNEQFF.

The rearrangement uses TRBV27 and TRBJ2-1, with D tentatively TRBD2 (5 bases). Germline V gene sequence: CDR1 MNHEY, CDR2 SMNVEV (reference sequence). Trimming shortened V by 7 bases and J by 4 bases, and 14 bases separated the two germline ends. The CDR3 is 14 residues long. The CDR3 sequence: CASTLLPGYNEQFF. Here the CDR3 DNA reads TGTGCCAGCACCTTACTCCCGGGGTACAATGAGCAGTTCTTC.

The chain links TRBV29-1 to TRBJ1-1; no definite D call. Germline V lookup: CDR1 SQVTM, CDR2 ANQGSEA. The CDR3 extends over 12 amino acids. Trimming shortened V by 8 bases and J by 4 bases, and 14 bases separated the two germline ends. The DNA of the CDR3 is TGCAGCTCGCAAACTGGTGTCACTGAAGCTTTCTTT. Its translation is CSSQTGVTEAFF.

This clonotype has more than one count but fewer than ten. CDR3 coding DNA: TGTGCCAGAGACGGGGGCAATGAGCAGTTCTTC. This translates into CARDGGNEQFF. The V call is TRBV6-2 or TRBV6-3, the J call TRBJ2-1; TRBD2 is a possible D gene (6 bases). Germline assignment: CDR1 MNHEY and CDR2 SVGEGT. V was trimmed by 9 bases and J by 6 bases, leaving 9 bases between them. The CDR3 has 11 amino acids.

The chain is built from TRBV30 and TRBJ2-2; TRBD2 is a possible D gene (7 bases). CDR3 size: 15 residues. V was shortened by 7 bases and J by 8 bases, with 23 bases between the two germline ends. CDR1 is GTSNPN and CDR2 is SVGIG in the germline V gene (reference sequence). CDR3 sequence: CALPAGGGRGGELFF. CDR3 in DNA: TGTGCCTTGCCGGCTGGCGGGGGCCGAGGTGGGGAGCTGTTTTTT.

This clonotype was counted between two and nine times. The chain couples TRBV6-6 to TRBJ2-2; the D gene is possibly TRBD1 (6 bases). This CDR3 region has 12 residues. The V and J ends lost 9 bases and 5 bases respectively, with 10 bases between them. Looked up from germline, CDR1 is MNHNY and CDR2 is SVGAGI (reference sequence). CDR3 nucleotides: TGTGCCAGTTGGGGGCGGACCGGGGAGCTGTTTTTT. The encoded protein is CASWGRTGELFF.

The J gene is TRBJ2-7, the V gene TRBV9, with D unresolved. The ends were cut back, 7 bases at V and 0 bases at J, with 5 bases in the middle. CDR3 length: 11 residues. CDR1 is SGDLS, CDR2 YYNGEE, per germline. The CDR3 spells CASGSSYEQYF. The CDR3 DNA follows: TGTGCCAGCGGATCCTCCTACGAGCAGTACTTC.

In this sample, this clonotype turned up a few times. V is TRBV20-1 and J is TRBJ1-2; a possible D gene is TRBD1 (6 bases). The CDR3 is 14 amino acids. From germline, CDR1 is DFQATT and CDR2 SNEGSKA (reference sequence). Trimming cost V 4 bases and J 0 bases, with 12 bases left between them. This chain's CDR3 is CSAMAGDTNYGYTF. In DNA, the CDR3 is TGCAGTGCTATGGCAGGGGATACTAACTATGGCTACACCTTC.

The table lists this clonotype with many counts. V gene TRBV9 combines with J gene TRBJ2-4; a weak D match, TRBD1 (6 bases). Trimming removed 0 bases from V and 8 bases from J, with 9 bases in between. The CDR3 covers 13 residues. Per the germline V gene, CDR1 is SGDLS and CDR2 is YYNGEE. The CDR3 nucleotides read TGTGCCAGCAGCGTAGGGACAGACTACATTCAGTACTTC. Amino acids: CASSVGTDYIQYF.

This clonotype was observed a few times. The V gene is TRBV29-1, the J gene TRBJ2-5; D possibly matches TRBD1 or TRBD2 (5 bases each). The last part of the DNA fits TRBJ2-1 better; the J call may be wrong. The CDR3 is made up of 14 amino acids. Looked up from germline, CDR1 is SQVTM and CDR2 is ANQGSEA. CDR3 DNA: TGCAGCGTCACGGGACCCAAGGCGGACAATGAGCAGTTCTTC. Translating gives CSVTGPKADNEQFF.

This clonotype was observed at least ten times. The chain carries TRBV5-1 and TRBJ2-5; TRBD2 agrees at 7 bases. The germline V gene has CDR1 SGHRS and CDR2 YFSETQ. After removal of 4 bases from V and 4 bases from J, the junction contained 7 bases not matched to a gene. The CDR3 loop spans 14 amino acids. The DNA for the CDR3 is TGCGCCAGCAGCGGGGGGGACCCAGCAGAGACCCAGTACTTC. Translating gives CASSGGDPAETQYF.

This clonotype came up a few times. The chain joins TRBV7-2 to TRBJ1-4; D remains unclear. The ends were cut back, 5 bases at V and 0 bases at J, with 13 bases in the middle. This CDR3 spans 16 amino acids. Germline V lookup: CDR1 SGHTA, CDR2 FQGNSA. CDR3 loop: CASSRTVYATNEKLFF. CDR3 DNA sequence: TGTGCCAGCAGCCGGACGGTATATGCAACTAATGAAAAACTGTTTTTT.

In this sample, this clonotype turned up a few times. This rearrangement joins TRBV19 to TRBJ2-7; 11 nucleotides agree with TRBD2. The trim removed 5 bases at V and 12 bases at J, leaving 9 bases unmatched. The CDR3 length is 13 residues. Germline V gives CDR1 LNHDA, CDR2 SQIVND (reference sequence). The CDR3: CASSYGTSGFLYF. The CDR3 nucleotides read TGTGCCAGTAGTTACGGGACTAGCGGATTCCTGTACTTC.

This chain uses TRBV12-3 or TRBV12-4 with TRBJ1-5; 10 bases are shared with TRBD1. The CDR3 contains 17 residues. Trimming cost V 5 bases and J 7 bases; bases outside gene matches: 14. The CDR3 spells CASSPLPPGTGDQPQHF. CDR3 sequence (DNA): TGTGCCAGCAGTCCCCTCCCCCCCGGGACAGGGGACCAGCCCCAGCATTTT.